The 14 T cell receptor beta chains given below trace back to one sample, sequenced in a study of control samples from healthy donors and cancer patients. Profiling relied on immunoSEQ multiplex PCR, and the TCRdb table lists in-frame clones only, not all of them. This sample yields 150,000 to 200,000 clones, of which about 94% are seen a single time; 8.5% belongs to the top ten. Source material: blood. The receptors shown here come from a woman aged 40 to 50 in good health.

As for this clone: The sample has other DNA sequences that encode this CDR3 too. The chain joins TRBV25-1 to TRBJ1-5; TRBD1 matches 11 bases. This CDR3 comprises 16 residues. V lost 1 base and J lost 4; bases outside the gene matches: 3. Looked up from germline, CDR1 is MGHDK and CDR2 is SYGVNS. CDR3 region: CASSESGTGGNQPQHF. The DNA for the CDR3 is TGTGCCAGCAGTGAATCGGGGACAGGGGGAAATCAGCCCCAGCATTTT. The complete variable domain, with remaining parts taken from reference TRBV25-1 and TRBJ1-5, reads EADIYQTPRYLVIGTGKKITLECSQTMGHDKMYWYQQDPGMELHLIHYSYGVNSTEKGDLSSESTVSRIRTEHFPLTLESARPSHTSQYLCASSESGTGGNQPQHFGDGTRLSIL.

The J gene is TRBJ1-1, the V gene TRBV6-2 or TRBV6-3; 7 bases are a match to TRBD1. There are 15 residues in the CDR3. Looked up from germline, CDR1 is MNHEY and CDR2 is SVGEGT. Germline trimming cut 6 bases from V and 11 bases from J; bases unmatched to any gene: 18. The CDR3 sequence: CASSTAGQAPKGAFF. The CDR3 nucleotides read TGTGCCAGCAGCACCGCCGGACAGGCTCCTAAAGGGGCTTTCTTT.

The genes are TRBV5-6 and TRBJ2-1; D gene unclear. This CDR3 is 12 amino acids long. From germline, CDR1 is SGHDT and CDR2 YYEEEE. V was clipped by 3 bases and J by 9 bases, with 10 bases between them. The CDR3 nucleotides are TGTGCCAGCAGCTCCGTCGTTGGTGAGCAGTTCTTC. Translating it yields CASSSVVGEQFF.

This chain uses TRBV2 with TRBJ1-4; D gene unclear. The CDR3 is 13 amino acids. Looked up from germline, CDR1 is SNHLY and CDR2 is FYNNEI. The germline V and J ends were trimmed by 6 bases and 5 bases, with 10 bases remaining between them. CDR3 DNA sequence: TGTGCCAGCAGGGAATATGGGAATGAAAAACTGTTTTTT. The encoded protein is CASREYGNEKLFF.

The table lists this clone with a count of one. The gene calls are TRBV18 and TRBJ1-2; possible D gene TRBD1, 5 bases. The germline gives CDR1 KGHSH, CDR2 LQKENI. This CDR3 has 13 residues. V lost 3 bases to trimming and J lost 5 bases, with 10 bases between them. CDR3 in amino acids: CASSPGLEYGYTF. CDR3 DNA: TGTGCCAGCTCACCGGGGCTGGAATATGGCTACACCTTC.

This clone was counted once. This sequence joins TRBV7-2 and TRBJ2-2; D uncertain. CDR1 SGHTA and CDR2 FQGNSA come from the germline V gene. Between the trimmed V and J ends, which lost 1 base and 6 bases, there was a span of 6 bases. CDR3 length: 13 amino acids. CDR3 nucleotides: TGTGCCAGCAGCTTAGATGGGGCCGGGGAGCTGTTTTTT. Encoded protein: CASSLDGAGELFF.

The CDR3 nucleotides read TGTGCCAGCAGTTATAACGGCAGGGAGCGAGAGACCCAGTACTTC. As protein: CASSYNGRERETQYF. The chain has TRBV6-2 or TRBV6-3 and TRBJ2-5, with D perhaps TRBD1 or TRBD2 (5 bases each). This CDR3 is 15 amino acids long. The V end was cut by 3 bases, the J end by 4 bases, with 15 bases between. Looked up from germline, CDR1 is MNHEY and CDR2 is SVGEGT.

The chain joins TRBV4-1 to TRBJ2-3, with D perhaps being TRBD1 or TRBD2 (5 bases each). This CDR3 region has 14 residues. V was cut by 3 bases and J by 7 bases, with 14 bases left in between. The germline V gene has CDR1 MGHRA and CDR2 YSYEKL. Written as DNA, the CDR3 is TGCGCCAGCAGCCATGGTGGGACGCCGAATACGCAGTATTTT. Translating it yields CASSHGGTPNTQYF.

V is TRBV6-2 or TRBV6-3 and J is TRBJ1-4; no clear D. Between the trimmed V and J ends, which lost 5 bases and 6 bases, there was a span of 10 bases. The CDR3 extends over 13 amino acids. The germline CDR1 and CDR2 sequences are MNHEY and SVGEGT. The DNA of the CDR3 is TGTGCCAGCAGTATTTACGGCGATGAAAAACTGTTTTTT. Protein product: CASSIYGDEKLFF.

This chain's CDR3 is CASSSLKDRPAYEQYF. CDR3 nucleotides: TGTGCCAGCAGCTCCCTAAAGGACAGGCCGGCCTACGAGCAGTACTTC. V is TRBV11-2 and J is TRBJ2-7, with 7 bases lining up with TRBD1. Germline V gene lookup returns CDR1 SGHAT and CDR2 FQNNGV. The CDR3 runs 16 residues. V shed 4 bases, J shed 2 bases, and the junction held 11 bases outside the gene matches.

This sequence joins TRBV28 and TRBJ1-4; D not certain. CDR3 length equals 16 residues. Germline loops: CDR1 MDHEN, CDR2 SYDVKM. The germline V and J ends were trimmed by 5 bases and 5 bases, with 18 bases remaining between them. The CDR3 here is CASSRSGTAINEKLFF. The CDR3 bases are TGTGCCAGCAGTCGATCGGGCACAGCCATAAATGAAAAACTGTTTTTT.

The V and J genes are TRBV13 and TRBJ2-2; 7 positions agree with TRBD1. V gave up 5 bases and J gave up 0 bases; unmatched junction bases: 6. Germline assignment: CDR1 PRHDT and CDR2 FYEKMQ (reference sequence). CDR3 length equals 16 residues. In DNA form, the CDR3 reads TGTGCCAGCAGCCGCATCGACAGGGCGAACACCGGGGAGCTGTTTTTT. It yields the protein CASSRIDRANTGELFF.

This chain joins TRBV27 and TRBJ1-5, with a tentative D call TRBD1 (6 bases). The V gene's germline CDR1 is MNHEY and CDR2 SMNVEV (reference sequence). Trimming cost V 5 bases and J 3 bases, with 14 bases left between them. The CDR3 spans 15 residues. The DNA of the CDR3 is TGTGCCAGCAGTCAAAGAGACAGGACCAATCAGCCCCAGCATTTT. Translation: CASSQRDRTNQPQHF.

The V gene is TRBV3-1 (or the pseudogene TRBV3-2), the J gene TRBJ2-7; 7 bases are shared with TRBD1. This CDR3 comprises 13 residues. J lost 3 bases, V lost 8 bases, and 7 bases had no gene match. CDR1 and CDR2 (germline): LGHDT, YNNKEL (reference sequence). The CDR3 DNA sequence: TGTGCCAGCTCGACCTCAGGGGGCTACGAGCAGTACTTC. Encoded protein: CASSTSGGYEQYF.